This TCR beta chain was observed in a study of T cell responses to AZD1222 COVID-19 vaccine (TCRdb year 2021). Broadly, across the study: TCR sequencing covered approximately 230 trial participants: 200 to 220 given two doses of AZD1222 and about 26 given two doses of MenACWY control vaccine. Trial participants were enrolled by age into 18-55, 56-69 and 70-plus year subgroups, with approximately 150, 28 and 58 TCR-sequenced participants respectively.

The CDR3 regions of human TCRbeta chains were analyzed by immunosequencing. Per the original workflow: Repertoire TCRs were matched against a reference library of SARS-CoV-2-specific TCRs generated with the MIRA antigen-specificity platform. Breadth meant the fraction of unique TCRs that were SARS-CoV-2-associated, whereas depth meant the fraction of total T cells that were SARS-CoV-2-associated. Using the MIRA data, each spike-specific TCR was assigned both to the spike region to which the TCR was reactive and to a CD4 or CD8 class. Log10-transformed breadth and depth values were compared by one-way ANOVA with Sidak's multiple comparisons tests. Imported from immuneACCESS, the table was reduced by TCRdb to in-frame sequences with V and J called. These copies leave out some clones; in studies compared against another copy, an unresolved V gene accounts for under half, and the cause of the remainder is not known. V, J and clone size were drawn from that table, and D and trimming were deduced from the DNA. Counted in this sample were tens of thousands of clones; approximately 90% of them appeared once. The biggest ten clones account for about 12% of the sample.

Its CDR3 holds 12 amino acids, cysteine through phenylalanine. Only the CDR3 portion is preserved as DNA: 36 bases, with reading frame beginning at the first base. A distance of 10 bases separates the germline ends of V and J, which lose 3 bases and 8 bases respectively. As encoded in the germline V gene, CDR1 is KGHSH while CDR2 is LQKENI. Results the study describes overall, beyond this receptor: Nearly half of unique spike-specific TCRs reportedly recognized epitopes outside regions mutated in the B.1.351 and B.1.1.7 variants. Because no day 14 peak-response samples were available, repertoires were characterized only after the peak T cell response. Only six or seven AZD1222 recipients were SARS-CoV-2 seropositive at baseline, limiting conclusions about previously exposed vaccinees. After two AZD1222 doses, both the breadth and the depth of spike-specific TCRs were significantly higher than at day 0 and than in MenACWY recipients. Participants were mostly white British and included more females than males, and it was suggested by the authors that clonal diversity may have been underestimated. The vaccine-associated CD4 TCRs covered the entire spike protein, and the dominant responses fell in regions 160-218 and 743-854. In the small 56-69-year group, the increase in depth fell short of significance, most likely because of low power.

On this clone itself: No antigen is known for it. One base away there is no much larger clone; base qualities are not given.

In the paper's terms, the time point label means: about 28 days (+/-7) after the second vaccine dose. AZD1222 recipients given second doses at about 4 weeks or at about 12 weeks were pooled, since spike-specific TCR depth and breadth were not found to differ between the two schedules. The vaccinee samples were drawn from two UK trials, COV001 and COV002, one of which was a single-blind randomized controlled phase 2/3 trial testing AZD1222 (ChAdOx1 nCoV-19) in healthy adults. For TCRbeta chain sequencing, PBMC samples from trial participants were taken at day 0 and at day 28 after the second dose. This TCR derives from an adult who received the AZD1222 COVID-19 vaccine. The chain is made from TRBV18 and TRBJ1-1; the D gene cannot be resolved reliably. The specimen was peripheral blood, collected 28 days after the second AZD1222 dose. CDR3 protein: CASSPLNGEAFF. The nucleotide sequence reads TGTGCCAGCTCACCCTTGAACGGGGAAGCTTTCTTT.